These 31 T cell receptor beta chains came from one sample sequenced in a study of radiation and T cells in renal cell carcinoma. This table comes from immunoSEQ multiplex PCR, and its TCRdb copy is limited to in-frame clones, with some not included. The sample records 150,000 or so clones, roughly 86% being singletons. Time point described: blood 2 weeks post-SBRT. Stated treatment: 15 Gy SBRT to primary tumor, nephrectomy 4 weeks later. Sequences were derived from blood, sampled from a patient whose treatment included radiotherapy and nephrectomy. These receptors were taken from a woman between 45 and 60 years old with renal cell carcinoma.

CDR3 DNA: TGTGCCAGCAGCCCACGGGACAGGGCTATGAACACTGAAGCTTTCTTT. It yields the protein CASSPRDRAMNTEAFF. The gene calls are TRBV7-8 and TRBJ1-1; the match to TRBD1 covers 9 bases. V shed 5 bases, J shed 0 bases, and the junction held 7 bases outside the gene matches. The CDR3 loop spans 16 amino acids. Germline V gene data show CDR1 as SGHVS and CDR2 as FQNEAQ.

J is TRBJ1-6 and V is TRBV27; D not resolved. The CDR3 runs 16 residues. V lost 3 bases, J lost 0 bases, and 9 bases lay in between. Per the germline V gene, CDR1 is MNHEY and CDR2 is SMNVEV (reference sequence). The DNA of the CDR3 is TGTGCCAGCAGTTTTCGCAGTAGCTCCTATAATTCACCCCTCCACTTT. It yields the protein CASSFRSSSYNSPLHF.

V and J are TRBV5-6 and TRBJ2-6; 7 bases are a match to TRBD1. The CDR3 is 16 residues long. Germline V gene lookup returns CDR1 SGHDT and CDR2 YYEEEE. The V and J ends lost 5 bases and 2 bases, in that order; junction bases with no gene match: 7. The CDR3 is CASRQRGGAGANVLTF. CDR3 DNA: TGTGCCAGCAGACAAAGAGGGGGCGCTGGGGCCAACGTCCTGACTTTC.

The chain recombines TRBV6-5 with TRBJ2-5, with 8 bases aligning to TRBD1. In germline, CDR1 is MNHEY, CDR2 SVGAGI. V gave up 5 bases and J gave up 4 bases; unmatched junction bases: 6. This CDR3 spans 14 amino acids. CDR3 protein: CASSTGQGRETQYF. The DNA of the CDR3 is TGTGCCAGCAGTACCGGACAGGGAAGAGAGACCCAGTACTTC.

The chain is built from TRBV5-1 and TRBJ1-5; 10 nucleotides match TRBD1. CDR3 length: 15 amino acids. Trimming took 6 bases from V and 9 from J; bases not matched to a gene: 12. Germline V gene sequence: CDR1 SGHRS, CDR2 YFSETQ. For the CDR3, the DNA is TGCGCCAGCACCCATGGAGGGACAGGGGCACCGCCCCAGCATTTT. Translating it yields CASTHGGTGAPPQHF.

The chain couples TRBV2 to TRBJ1-6, with 9 bases fitting TRBD1. The V segment lost 5 bases and the J segment 9 bases; nucleotides outside the gene matches: 5. The germline V gene encodes CDR1 SNHLY and CDR2 FYNNEI. The CDR3 length is 14 residues. The CDR3 DNA follows: TGTGCCAGCAGTTCACAGGGGGCAATTTCACCCCTCCACTTT. As protein: CASSSQGAISPLHF.

The chain links TRBV2 to TRBJ1-2; no firm D call. The CDR3 consists of 14 residues. Between the trimmed V and J ends, which lost 7 bases and 3 bases, there was a span of 15 bases. Germline V gene lookup returns CDR1 SNHLY and CDR2 FYNNEI. Here the CDR3 DNA reads TGTGCCAGCACCGAAGGTCCAGGTGACTATGGCTACACCTTC. Translating gives CASTEGPGDYGYTF.

The CDR3 nucleotides are TGTGCCAGCAGACAGGGCTCCGGGGCCAACGTCCTGACTTTC. Protein product: CASRQGSGANVLTF. The chain recombines TRBV7-8 with TRBJ2-6, with a possible D match to TRBD1 (6 bases). V gave up 6 bases and J gave up 4 bases, with 10 bases separating them. The CDR3 extends over 14 amino acids. Germline CDR1 SGHVS, CDR2 FQNEAQ.

The rearrangement joins TRBV7-2 to TRBJ1-2; the D gene is possibly TRBD1 (5 bases). CDR1 and CDR2 (germline): SGHTA, FQGNSA. V dropped 2 bases and J dropped 2 bases, with 12 bases sitting between them. This CDR3 region has 15 residues. The CDR3, as DNA: TGTGCCAGCAGCTTATCTGGTGGGGCCAACTATGGCTACACCTTC. The encoded protein is CASSLSGGANYGYTF.

The chain joins TRBV2 to TRBJ2-5; a weak D match, TRBD2 (6 bases). The CDR3 runs to 18 residues. V was pared by 2 bases and J by 2 bases, with 21 bases between. Germline lookup yields CDR1 SNHLY and CDR2 FYNNEI. Here the CDR3 reads CASSEPWASTSPQETQYF. CDR3 nucleotide sequence: TGTGCCAGCAGTGAACCCTGGGCCTCTACTAGCCCTCAAGAGACCCAGTACTTC.

V usage is TRBV19 and J usage is TRBJ1-2; D unresolved. The CDR3 spans 14 residues. CDR1 is LNHDA, CDR2 SQIVND, per germline (reference sequence). The V end lost 5 bases, the J end lost 1 base, and 11 bases lay between the germline ends. The CDR3 here is CASSEDGINYGYTF. CDR3 nucleotides: TGTGCCAGTAGTGAGGACGGGATTAACTATGGCTACACCTTC.

This sequence joins TRBV11-2 and TRBJ2-7, with 7 positions matching TRBD1. The CDR3 is 13 residues long. V dropped 7 bases and J dropped 2; count of bases not matched to a gene: 5. The V gene's germline CDR1 is SGHAT and CDR2 FQNNGV. CDR3 residues: CASTTGTAYEQYF. CDR3 coding DNA: TGTGCCAGCACCACCGGGACAGCCTACGAGCAGTACTTC.

This clone was recorded a few times. The chain uses TRBV29-1 and TRBJ1-3; no reliable D call. CDR1 SQVTM and CDR2 ANQGSEA come from the germline V gene. V lost 3 bases, J lost 3 bases, and 9 bases lay in between. This CDR3 comprises 13 residues. The CDR3 loop reads CSVEEMGGNTIYF. Written as DNA, the CDR3 is TGCAGCGTTGAGGAGATGGGTGGAAACACCATATATTTT.

The V gene is TRBV15, the J gene TRBJ1-4; the D is unclear. The CDR3 totals 14 residues. Germline CDR1 is LNHNV and CDR2 is YYDKDF (reference sequence). Trimming pared 4 bases from V and 5 bases from J, leaving 11 bases between. For the CDR3, the DNA is TGTGCCACCAGCACCCGACGGGGAAATGAAAAACTGTTTTTT. Amino acid sequence: CATSTRRGNEKLFF.

The V and J genes are TRBV6-5 and TRBJ1-1; D remains unclear. Trimming stripped 0 bases from V and 4 bases from J, with 9 bases between. Germline assignment: CDR1 MNHEY and CDR2 SVGAGI. The CDR3 is 14 residues long. CDR3 sequence (DNA): TGTGCCAGCAGTTACTCGAAGCATTCCACTGAAGCTTTCTTT. Translated, it gives CASSYSKHSTEAFF.

In its sample, this clone was seen a few times. V gene TRBV27 combines with J gene TRBJ1-6; 10 nucleotides align to TRBD1. Germline assignment: CDR1 MNHEY and CDR2 SMNVEV (reference sequence). The CDR3 contains 15 residues. Trimming at V came to 5 bases and at J to 8 bases, leaving 6 bases not matched to a gene. CDR3 sequence reads: CASSQRTGGDSPLHF. CDR3 sequence (DNA): TGTGCCAGCAGTCAAAGGACAGGGGGAGATTCACCCCTCCACTTT.

The chain carries TRBV7-6 and TRBJ1-1, with TRBD1 matching 10 bases. The CDR3 runs to 15 residues. In germline, CDR1 is SGHVS, CDR2 FNYEAQ. V lost 5 bases to trimming and J lost 10 bases; unmatched junction nucleotides: 13. The CDR3, as DNA: TGTGCCAGCAGCCCCGACAGGGGGCGAGGGTTGGGAGCTTTCTTT. Its translation: CASSPDRGRGLGAFF.

The rearrangement joins TRBV5-1 to TRBJ2-5; D possibly corresponds to TRBD2 (5 bases). This CDR3 contains 13 residues. V was pared by 2 bases and J by 5 bases, with 10 bases between. Germline-derived CDR1 and CDR2 are SGHRS and YFSETQ. The CDR3 protein is CASSFGGEETQYF. The CDR3 DNA reads as TGCGCCAGCAGCTTCGGAGGAGAGGAGACCCAGTACTTC.

The genes are TRBV9 and TRBJ2-3, with 13 bases lining up with TRBD2. The germline CDR1 and CDR2 sequences are SGDLS and YYNGEE. Trimming took 2 bases from V and 1 from J; bases not matched to a gene: 7. The CDR3 runs to 18 residues. In nucleotides, the CDR3 is TGTGCCAGCAGCGTGGGGACTAGCGGGGCGTCGGGCACAGATACGCAGTATTTT. This codes for CASSVGTSGASGTDTQYF.

The chain carries TRBV6-6 and TRBJ1-3; 7 nucleotides align to TRBD1. The germline CDR1 and CDR2 sequences are MNHNY and SVGAGI (reference sequence). This CDR3 spans 15 amino acids. V lost 7 bases, J lost 1 base, and 7 bases stayed unmatched. CDR3 sequence reads: CASNFQGGSGNTIYF. The DNA for the CDR3 is TGTGCCAGCAACTTTCAGGGGGGATCTGGAAACACCATATATTTT.

This clone came up once. V and J are TRBV7-9 and TRBJ2-7, with 8 bases that match TRBD1. The CDR3 contains 15 residues. CDR1 and CDR2 (germline): SEHNR, FQNEAQ (reference sequence). V lost 4 bases and J lost 2; bases outside the gene matches: 7. CDR3 sequence (DNA): TGTGCCAGCAGCTCAGGACAGGGAATCACCTACGAGCAGTACTTC. This translates into CASSSGQGITYEQYF. Based on the CDR3 plus reference TRBV7-9 and TRBJ2-7, the full variable domain is DTGVSQNPRHKITKRGQNVTFRCDPISEHNRLYWYRQTLGQGPEFLTYFQNEAQLEKSRLLSDRFSAERPKGSFSTLEIQRTEQGDSAMYLCASSSGQGITYEQYFGPGTRLTVT.

The chain uses TRBV5-1 and TRBJ1-1; 7 positions agree with TRBD1. Trimming took 4 bases from V and 1 from J; bases not matched to a gene: 7. From germline, CDR1 is SGHRS and CDR2 YFSETQ. This CDR3 spans 15 amino acids. This CDR3 reads CASSQTGTANTEAFF. The CDR3, as DNA: TGCGCCAGCAGCCAAACCGGGACAGCGAACACTGAAGCTTTCTTT.

The chain uses TRBV29-1 and TRBJ1-1, with TRBD1 as a possible D gene (6 bases). V gave up 3 bases and J gave up 1 base, with 9 bases separating them. Germline CDR1 and CDR2: SQVTM and ANQGSEA. The length of the CDR3 is 13 residues. The CDR3 sequence is CSVELGANTEAFF. DNA of the CDR3: TGCAGCGTTGAGCTGGGGGCGAACACTGAAGCTTTCTTT.

This chain uses TRBV2 with TRBJ2-1; possibly TRBD2 for D (7 bases). The CDR3 consists of 18 residues. Germline lookup yields CDR1 SNHLY and CDR2 FYNNEI. V was trimmed by 7 bases and J by 7 bases, leaving 29 bases between them. CDR3 sequence reads: CASKGRGVWGPGGNEQFF. Here the CDR3 DNA reads TGTGCCAGCAAAGGAAGGGGGGTTTGGGGACCGGGAGGAAATGAGCAGTTCTTC. The full variable domain, with the rest looked up from reference TRBV2 and TRBJ2-1, is EPEVTQTPSHQVTQMGQEVILRCVPISNHLYFYWYRQILGQKVEFLVSFYNNEISEKSEIFDDQFSVERPDGSNFTLKIRSTKLEDSAMYFCASKGRGVWGPGGNEQFFGPGTRLTVL.

The CDR3 spells CASSYGDSTNEKLFF. Here the CDR3 DNA reads TGTGCCAGCAGTTACGGGGACAGCACTAATGAAAAACTGTTTTTT. The rearrangement uses TRBV6-6 and TRBJ1-4; TRBD1 aligns across 7 bases. The CDR3 extends over 15 amino acids. V shed 2 bases, J shed 2 bases, and the junction held 2 bases outside the gene matches. Germline loops: CDR1 MNHNY, CDR2 SVGAGI (reference sequence).

V usage is TRBV5-1 and J usage is TRBJ1-2; 9 bases map to TRBD1. This CDR3 region has 14 residues. Looked up from germline, CDR1 is SGHRS and CDR2 is YFSETQ. The V segment lost 4 bases and the J segment 5 bases; nucleotides outside the gene matches: 6. The chain's CDR3 is CASSIWDREYGYTF. CDR3 DNA sequence: TGCGCCAGCAGCATCTGGGACAGGGAGTATGGCTACACCTTC. The whole variable domain, filled in from reference TRBV5-1 and TRBJ1-2, reads KAGVTQTPRYLIKTRGQQVTLSCSPISGHRSVSWYQQTPGQGLQFLFEYFSETQRNKGNFPGRFSGRQFSNSRSEMNVSTLELGDSALYLCASSIWDREYGYTFGSGTRLTVV.

This clone was seen once. The gene calls are TRBV14 and TRBJ1-4; D call uncertain. Germline V gene sequence: CDR1 SGHDN, CDR2 FVKESK. Trimming removed 5 bases from V and 0 bases from J, with 16 bases in between. This CDR3 region has 17 residues. This chain's CDR3 is CASSESPAPATNEKLFF. CDR3 sequence (DNA): TGTGCCAGCAGCGAAAGCCCAGCCCCTGCAACTAATGAAAAACTGTTTTTT.

This clone was seen more than once but under ten times. The chain joins TRBV4-1 to TRBJ1-5; D ambiguous. Deletions cut 0 bases from V and 6 bases from J, with 12 bases between. CDR1 is MGHRA and CDR2 is YSYEKL in the germline V gene. This CDR3 has 15 residues. DNA of the CDR3: TGCGCCAGCAGCCAAGAACGTGGGTCTCTTCAGCCCCAGCATTTT. Translated: CASSQERGSLQPQHF.

The chain recombines TRBV7-2 with TRBJ2-5, with D unresolved. Trimming removed 8 bases from V and 6 bases from J, with 25 bases in between. CDR3 length equals 16 residues. Germline CDR1 and CDR2: SGHTA and FQGNSA. The CDR3 DNA is TGTGCCAGCTACCCTACTCACTTTAGTGTCACGAAGACCCAGTACTTC. As protein: CASYPTHFSVTKTQYF.

The chain is built from TRBV19 and TRBJ1-5; D gene unclear. V lost 3 bases, J lost 2 bases, and 8 bases lay in between. Germline V lookup: CDR1 LNHDA, CDR2 SQIVND (reference sequence). The CDR3 sequence is 14 residues long. The DNA of the CDR3 is TGTGCCAGTAGTATCCACGAGGGCAATCAGCCCCAGCATTTT. Its translation is CASSIHEGNQPQHF.

V usage is TRBV9 and J usage is TRBJ2-5, with D perhaps TRBD2 (5 bases). The germline CDR1 and CDR2 sequences are SGDLS and YYNGEE. The CDR3 is 12 residues long. The V gene lost 8 bases and the J gene lost 5 bases, with 13 bases spanning the gap. In DNA, the CDR3 is TGTGCCAGGCCTAGCTACCGGGAGACCCAGTACTTC. It codes for CARPSYRETQYF.